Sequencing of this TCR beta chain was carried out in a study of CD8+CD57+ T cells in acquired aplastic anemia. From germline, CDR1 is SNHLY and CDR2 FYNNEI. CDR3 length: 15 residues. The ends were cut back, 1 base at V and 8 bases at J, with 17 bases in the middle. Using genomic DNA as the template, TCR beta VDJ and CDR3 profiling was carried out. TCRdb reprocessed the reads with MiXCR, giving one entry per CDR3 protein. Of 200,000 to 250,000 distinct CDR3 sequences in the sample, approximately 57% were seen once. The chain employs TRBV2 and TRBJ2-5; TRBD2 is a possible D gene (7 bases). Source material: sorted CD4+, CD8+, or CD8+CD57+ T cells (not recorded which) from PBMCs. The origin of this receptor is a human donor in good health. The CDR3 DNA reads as TGTGCCAGCAGTGAAGGGCGGGGGCAGGAAGGAACCCAGTACTTC. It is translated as CASSEGRGQEGTQYF. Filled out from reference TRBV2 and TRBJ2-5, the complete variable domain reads EPEVTQTPSHQVTQMGQEVILRCVPISNHLYFYWYRQILGQKVEFLVSFYNNEISEKSEIFDDQFSVERPDGSNFTLKIRSTKLEDSAMYFCASSEGRGQEGTQYFGPGTRLLVL.